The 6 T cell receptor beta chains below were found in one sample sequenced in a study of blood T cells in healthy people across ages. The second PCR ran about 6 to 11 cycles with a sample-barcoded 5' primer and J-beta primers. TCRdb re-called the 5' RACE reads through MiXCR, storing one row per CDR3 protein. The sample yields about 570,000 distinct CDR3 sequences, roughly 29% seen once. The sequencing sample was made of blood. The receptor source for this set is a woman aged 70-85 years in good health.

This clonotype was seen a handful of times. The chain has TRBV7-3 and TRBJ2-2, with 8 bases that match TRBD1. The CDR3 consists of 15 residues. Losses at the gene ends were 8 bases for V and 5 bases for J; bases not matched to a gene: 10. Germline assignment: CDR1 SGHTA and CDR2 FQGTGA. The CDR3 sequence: CASQSTGERTGELFF. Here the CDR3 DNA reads TGTGCCAGCCAGTCGACAGGGGAGAGGACCGGGGAGCTGTTTTTT.

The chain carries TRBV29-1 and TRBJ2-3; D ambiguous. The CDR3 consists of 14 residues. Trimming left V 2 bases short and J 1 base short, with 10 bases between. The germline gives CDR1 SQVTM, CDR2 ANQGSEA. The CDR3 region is CSVEKAGGTDTQYF. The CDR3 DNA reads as TGCAGCGTTGAAAAGGCAGGAGGCACAGATACGCAGTATTTT.

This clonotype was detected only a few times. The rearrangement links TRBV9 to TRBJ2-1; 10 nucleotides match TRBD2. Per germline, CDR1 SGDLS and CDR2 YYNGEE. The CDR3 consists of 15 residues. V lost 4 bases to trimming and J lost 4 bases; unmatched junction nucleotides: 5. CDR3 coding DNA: TGTGCCAGCAGCCCTATAGCGGGGGGTTACAATGAGCAGTTCTTC. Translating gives CASSPIAGGYNEQFF.

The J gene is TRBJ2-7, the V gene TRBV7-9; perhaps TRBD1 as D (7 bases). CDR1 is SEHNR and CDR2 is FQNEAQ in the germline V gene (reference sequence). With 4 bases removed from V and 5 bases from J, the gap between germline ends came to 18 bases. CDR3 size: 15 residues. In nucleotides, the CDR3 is TGTGCCAGCAGCTCACGGACAGGTCCGGGGGACGAGCAGTACTTC. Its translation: CASSSRTGPGDEQYF.

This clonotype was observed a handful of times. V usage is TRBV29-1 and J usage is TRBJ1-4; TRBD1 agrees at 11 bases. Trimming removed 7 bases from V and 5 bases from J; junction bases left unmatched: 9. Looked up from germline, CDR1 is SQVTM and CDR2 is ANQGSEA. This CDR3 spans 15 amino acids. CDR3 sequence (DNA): TGCAGCGCCGCGCGCCGGACAGGGGGCAATGAAAAACTGTTTTTT. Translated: CSAARRTGGNEKLFF.

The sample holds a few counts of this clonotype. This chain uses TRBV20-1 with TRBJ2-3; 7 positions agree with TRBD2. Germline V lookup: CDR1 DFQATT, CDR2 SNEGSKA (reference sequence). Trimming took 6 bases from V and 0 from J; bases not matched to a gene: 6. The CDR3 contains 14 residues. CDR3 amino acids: CSAVSGSSTDTQYF. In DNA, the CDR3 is TGCAGTGCCGTTAGCGGGTCTAGCACAGATACGCAGTATTTT.